The rows below give T cell receptor beta chains drawn from one sample of a study of shared clonotypes between healthy human individuals. Profiled with immunoSEQ multiplex PCR; TCRdb holds only in-frame clones, not every one. There are millions of clones in the sample; approximately 95% occur only once, and 0.13% lies in the top ten. What was sequenced was naive CD4+ T cells sorted from blood. Source of these receptors: a man aged 18 to 30 in good health. Each CDR3 is given with its conserved first and last residue. A D gene is named only where the DNA matches it firmly. Some rows have no size entry. The others give once, few or many, or a class for an expanded clone.

NA	NA	TRBV14	TRBJ2-2	CASSHSNTGELFF	TGTGCCAGCAGCCATAGCAACACCGGGGAGCTGTTTTTT
NA	NA	TRBV7-9	TRBJ1-5	CASIDLRQGNQPQHF	TGTGCCAGCATCGATTTAAGACAGGGCAATCAGCCCCAGCATTTT
NA	TRBD1	TRBV28	TRBJ1-2	CASSFTQGTVTNGYTF	TGTGCCAGCAGCTTCACCCAGGGGACAGTTACAAATGGCTACACCTTC
once	NA	TRBV10-3	TRBJ1-4	CAISESGVTNEKLFF	TGTGCCATCAGTGAGTCTGGGGTGACTAATGAAAAACTGTTTTTT
NA	NA	TRBV9	TRBJ2-7	CASSVGSGTAYEQYF	TGTGCCAGCAGCGTAGGGTCTGGGACGGCATACGAGCAGTACTTC
NA	TRBD1	TRBV28	TRBJ2-7	CASSPGTAVGEQYF	TGTGCCAGCAGCCCAGGGACAGCCGTCGGCGAGCAGTACTTC
NA	NA	TRBV19	TRBJ2-7	CASSSNGALSYEQYF	TGTGCCAGTAGTAGCAACGGGGCCCTTTCCTACGAGCAGTACTTC
NA	TRBD1	TRBV10-2	TRBJ1-3	CASKGQGADTIYF	TGCGCCAGCAAGGGACAGGGGGCGGACACCATATATTTT
once	NA	TRBV7-9	TRBJ1-6	CASSLAGSPLHF	TGTGCCAGCAGCTTGGCCGGTTCACCCCTCCACTTT
NA	NA	TRBV7-2	TRBJ2-7	CASSIRADGLEQYF	TGTGCCAGCAGCATCCGAGCGGACGGGCTCGAGCAGTACTTC
NA	NA	TRBV30	TRBJ1-4	CAWSPLQGSIEKLFF	TGTGCCTGGAGTCCGCTTCAGGGGTCGATTGAAAAACTGTTTTTT
NA	NA	TRBV5-1	TRBJ2-5	CASSLDGGQETQYF	TGCGCCAGCAGCTTGGACGGTGGCCAAGAGACCCAGTACTTC
NA	NA	TRBV27	TRBJ1-2	CASSFMRGSNYGYTF	TGTGCCAGCAGTTTCATGAGAGGGTCTAACTATGGCTACACCTTC
NA	NA	TRBV7-9	TRBJ1-5	CASSLGGQGPQHF	TGTGCCAGCAGCTTGGGGGGTCAGGGGCCCCAGCATTTT
NA	NA	TRBV21-1	TRBJ1-1	CASSKSGSLTMNTEAFF	TGTGCCAGCAGCAAATCAGGGAGCCTCACCATGAACACTGAAGCTTTCTTT
NA	TRBD1	TRBV6-5	TRBJ2-3	CATQGGQGSKTQYF	TGTGCCACCCAAGGGGGACAGGGAAGTAAGACGCAGTATTTT
NA	NA	TRBV7-2	TRBJ2-3	CASSSGTLTNTQYF	TGTGCCAGCAGCTCCGGAACTCTCACAAATACGCAGTATTTT
NA	NA	TRBV14	TRBJ2-7	CANPVYCGYEQYF	TGTGCCAACCCCGTCTACTGCGGCTACGAGCAGTACTTC
NA	NA	TRBV4-2	TRBJ1-1	CASSQSTMMNTEAFF	TGTGCCAGCAGCCAAAGCACGATGATGAACACTGAAGCTTTCTTT
NA	NA	TRBV10-3	TRBJ2-2	CAISEKFSTGELFF	TGTGCCATCAGTGAAAAGTTTAGCACCGGGGAGCTGTTTTTT
NA	NA	TRBV19	TRBJ2-1	CASSTSTHGEQFF	TGTGCCAGTAGTACCTCCACACATGGTGAGCAGTTCTTC
NA	NA	TRBV28	TRBJ1-3	CASSSLGVFGNTIYF	TGTGCCAGCAGTTCGTTGGGCGTTTTTGGAAACACCATATATTTT
NA	TRBD1	TRBV11-2	TRBJ2-4	CASSPGQGGGIQYF	TGTGCCAGCAGCCCGGGACAGGGCGGGGGCATTCAGTACTTC
NA	TRBD2	TRBV6-5	TRBJ2-7	CASRNTGLAGTEQYF	TGTGCCAGCAGGAACACGGGACTAGCGGGAACCGAGCAGTACTTC
many	NA	TRBV19	TRBJ2-3	CASSIRRADTQYF	TGTGCCAGTAGTATACGGCGGGCAGATACGCAGTATTTT
NA	NA	TRBV4-3	TRBJ2-7	CASSQEVGVGEQYF	TGCGCCAGCAGCCAAGAAGTGGGTGTGGGAGAGCAGTACTTC
NA	NA	TRBV7-3	TRBJ2-1	CASSLSSGTYNEQFF	TGTGCCAGCAGCTTAAGTAGCGGTACCTACAATGAGCAGTTCTTC
NA	NA	TRBV29-1	TRBJ2-3	CSLEMAFTQYF	TGCAGCCTGGAAATGGCGTTTACGCAGTATTTT
NA	NA	TRBV2	TRBJ2-3	CASSEARQGGDTQYF	TGTGCCAGCAGTGAAGCCCGGCAGGGTGGCGATACGCAGTATTTT
NA	NA	TRBV30	TRBJ1-4	CAWSVLSGPPIF	TGTGCCTGGAGTGTGCTCTCGGGACCCCCGATTTTT
once	NA	TRBV11-3	TRBJ2-5	CASSFGGQETQYF	TGTGCCAGCAGCTTCGGCGGCCAAGAGACCCAGTACTTC
NA	TRBD1	TRBV19	TRBJ1-4	CASRDRGWEKLFF	TGTGCCAGCCGGGACAGGGGTTGGGAAAAACTGTTTTTT
NA	NA	TRBV2	TRBJ1-4	CASSEAGGATEKLFF	TGTGCCAGCAGTGAAGCAGGGGGGGCTACTGAAAAACTGTTTTTT
NA	NA	TRBV9	TRBJ1-6	CASTRDDSPLHF	TGTGCCAGCACTCGGGACGACTCACCCCTCCACTTT
once	NA	TRBV5-1	TRBJ2-5	CASSLVPGQGETQYF	TGCGCCAGCAGCTTGGTCCCGGGACAAGGAGAGACCCAGTACTTC
NA	NA	TRBV9	TRBJ1-6	CASSPGPQGSPLHF	TGTGCCAGCAGCCCGGGACCCCAGGGTTCACCCCTCCACTTT
NA	NA	TRBV30	TRBJ1-2	CAWSPDSYGYTF	TGTGCCTGGAGTCCCGACAGTTATGGCTACACCTTC
NA	NA	TRBV5-1	TRBJ2-1	CASSLSGQINREQFF	TGCGCCAGCAGCTTGTCGGGCCAAATCAATCGGGAGCAGTTCTTC
NA	NA	TRBV10-3	TRBJ1-2	CAISAPDRSLYGYTF	TGTGCCATCAGTGCCCCCGACAGGAGCCTATATGGCTACACCTTC
NA	TRBD2	TRBV6-5	TRBJ2-2	CASRTSGSSGELFF	TGTGCCAGCAGAACTAGCGGGAGCTCCGGGGAGCTGTTTTTT
NA	NA	TRBV25-1	TRBJ2-6	CASSLTGANVLTF	TGTGCCAGCAGTCTCACGGGGGCCAACGTCCTGACTTTC
NA	NA	TRBV5-4	TRBJ2-7	CASTPGGVRGPYEQYF	TGTGCCAGCACCCCGGGTGGAGTTCGGGGCCCCTACGAGCAGTACTTC
NA	NA	TRBV19	TRBJ1-5	CASRETAWGNQPQHF	TGTGCCAGTAGGGAAACGGCCTGGGGCAATCAGCCCCAGCATTTT
NA	NA	TRBV15	TRBJ2-7	CATSRGGATHEQYF	TGTGCCACCAGCAGAGGGGGGGCGACGCACGAGCAGTACTTC
once	NA	TRBV28	TRBJ1-5	CASRTRRPAGQPQHF	TGTGCCAGCAGAACCAGGAGACCAGCGGGTCAGCCCCAGCATTTT
NA	TRBD2	TRBV7-2	TRBJ2-1	CASSPKLAGGLEQFF	TGTGCCAGCAGCCCGAAACTAGCGGGGGGCTTGGAGCAGTTCTTC
once	TRBD2	TRBV5-1	TRBJ2-7	CASSFSREGSYEQYF	TGCGCCAGCAGCTTCTCGCGGGAGGGGTCCTACGAGCAGTACTTC
NA	TRBD2	TRBV5-1	TRBJ2-7	CASSEGLANYEQYF	TGCGCCAGCAGCGAGGGACTAGCGAACTACGAGCAGTACTTC
NA	NA	TRBV30	TRBJ2-5	CAWSRSQETQYF	TGTGCCTGGAGCCGCTCCCAAGAGACCCAGTACTTC
NA	TRBD2	TRBV29-1	TRBJ2-1	CSVELAGVGYNEQFF	TGCAGCGTTGAATTAGCGGGAGTAGGATACAATGAGCAGTTCTTC
NA	TRBD1	TRBV29-1	TRBJ1-1	CSVRKRTGGESVTEAFF	TGCAGCGTTCGAAAACGGACAGGGGGCGAATCAGTCACTGAAGCTTTCTTT